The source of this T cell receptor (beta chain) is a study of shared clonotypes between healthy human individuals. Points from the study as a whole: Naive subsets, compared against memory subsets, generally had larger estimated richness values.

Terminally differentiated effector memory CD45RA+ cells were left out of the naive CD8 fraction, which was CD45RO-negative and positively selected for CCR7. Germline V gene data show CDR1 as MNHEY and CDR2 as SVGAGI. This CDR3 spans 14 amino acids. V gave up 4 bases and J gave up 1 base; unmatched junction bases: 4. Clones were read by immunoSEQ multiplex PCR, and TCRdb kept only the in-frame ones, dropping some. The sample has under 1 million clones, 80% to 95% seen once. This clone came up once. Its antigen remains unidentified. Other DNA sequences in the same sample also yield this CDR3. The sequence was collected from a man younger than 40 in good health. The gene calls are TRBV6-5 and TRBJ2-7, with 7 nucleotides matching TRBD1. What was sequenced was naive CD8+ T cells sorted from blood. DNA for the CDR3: TGTGCCAGCAGTTCCGGGACAGCTTCCTACGAGCAGTACTTC. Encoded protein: CASSSGTASYEQYF.